Detailed here is one T cell receptor beta chain. Its antigen is currently unknown. Relative to the germline gene, one junction end is altered; a read error may explain this. Each cell subset's genomic DNA was divided evenly among several immunoSEQ plates. Per sorted-subset replicate PCR, input was approximately 200 ng DNA, representing around 28,000 T cell genomes. The table came from immunoSEQ multiplex PCR; TCRdb's copy has only in-frame clones and leaves some out. Of around 2,000,000 clones in the sample, over 85% were seen once. This sample was included in a study of shared clonotypes between healthy human individuals. Findings of the study overall: Only blood was sampled, and tissue TCR repertoires likely differ from blood ones. Some naive CD4 clonotypes, 4% to 6%, turned up in common across four donors.

This CDR3 has 15 residues. Looked up from germline, CDR1 is MGHRA and CDR2 is YSYEKL. Naive CD8 populations comprised CD45RO-negative cells positively selected for CCR7, excluding terminally differentiated effector memory CD45RA+ cells. Sequenced: naive CD8+ T cells sorted from blood. V usage is TRBV4-1 and J usage is TRBJ1-5; D ambiguous. The TCR sequence derives from a man aged 18 to 29 in good health. CDR3: CASSQASGFLGPQHF. DNA for the CDR3: TGCGCCAGCAGTCAAGCGTCCGGGTTCTTAGGGCCCCAGCATTTT.